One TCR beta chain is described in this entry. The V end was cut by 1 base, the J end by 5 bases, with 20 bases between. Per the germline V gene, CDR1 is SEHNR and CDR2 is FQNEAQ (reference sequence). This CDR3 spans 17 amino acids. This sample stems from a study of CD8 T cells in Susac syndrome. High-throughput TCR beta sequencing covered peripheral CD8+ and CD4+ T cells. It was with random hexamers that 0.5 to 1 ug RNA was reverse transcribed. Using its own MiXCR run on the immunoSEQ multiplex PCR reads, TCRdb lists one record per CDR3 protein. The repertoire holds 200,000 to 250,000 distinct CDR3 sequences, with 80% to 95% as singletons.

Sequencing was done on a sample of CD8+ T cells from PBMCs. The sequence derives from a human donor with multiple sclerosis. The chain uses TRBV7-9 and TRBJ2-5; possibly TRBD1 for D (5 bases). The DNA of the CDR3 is TGTGCCAGCAGCTTAGTCCCGAACGACAGACAACACGAGACCCAGTACTTC. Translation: CASSLVPNDRQHETQYF.